This T cell receptor beta chain is drawn from a study of post-analysis software for immune sequencing data. Study at large: The disease courses spanned relapsing-remitting, secondary progressive and progressive-relapsing forms of multiple sclerosis. Study findings and constraints: The authors found that F measure strongly co-clustered same-batch samples. In patients, five or six TRBV segments were more frequent than in controls, with TRBV5-6, TRBV5-1 and TRBV20-1 among them. Relative to controls, patients with multiple sclerosis showed significantly lower normalized Chao1 diversity.

The TCR beta cDNA libraries carried unique molecular identifiers. T cells numbering roughly 0.85 to 11 million yielded a few hundred thousand cDNA molecules. TCRdb re-analysed the PCR reads in MiXCR, keeping a single row per CDR3 protein. Of some 690,000 distinct CDR3 sequences in the sample, more than 50% were seen once. Looked up from germline, CDR1 is SGHTA and CDR2 is FQGNSA. The CDR3 covers 14 residues. The ends were cut back, 5 bases at V and 6 bases at J, with 11 bases in the middle. Comments on this clonotype: Its antigen is undetermined.

This chain links TRBV7-2 with TRBJ1-6; unclear D gene. Sequenced: blood. This sequence originates from a girl aged 2 to 10 with multiple sclerosis. The CDR3: CASSPRSGNSPLHF. The CDR3 DNA sequence: TGTGCCAGCAGCCCCCGGTCGGGTAATTCACCCCTCCACTTT. The variable domain in full, with the rest retrieved from reference TRBV7-2 and TRBJ1-6, is GAGVSQSPSNKVTEKGKDVELRCDPISGHTALYWYRQSLGQGLEFLIYFQGNSAPDKSGLPSDRFSAERTGGSVSTLTIQRTQQEDSAVYLCASSPRSGNSPLHFGNGTRLTVT.